Presented here are 30 T cell receptor beta chains from one specimen sequenced in a study of early T cells in non-severe SARS-CoV-2 infection. From the 5' RACE reads, TCRdb called clonotypes with MiXCR, one entry per CDR3 protein. Of around 45,000 distinct CDR3 sequences detected, 3% to 4% appear once; the ten largest clones hold about 2.9%. Sequencing used whole blood. These receptors originate from an adult who was a healthcare worker with PCR-confirmed SARS-CoV-2 infection or an uninfected control (not recorded which).

The table lists this clonotype with many counts. The chain recombines TRBV7-9 with TRBJ1-6; tentatively, D is TRBD1 (5 bases). V was clipped by 1 base and J by 5 bases, with 12 bases between them. Germline CDR1 is SEHNR and CDR2 is FQNEAQ (reference sequence). This CDR3 spans 16 amino acids. This CDR3 is CASSLGGSADNSPLHF. DNA of the CDR3: TGTGCCAGCAGCTTAGGGGGCTCAGCCGATAATTCACCCCTCCACTTT.

This clonotype has at least ten counts. V gene TRBV7-2 combines with J gene TRBJ2-1; D is ambiguous. This CDR3 comprises 13 residues. V lost 5 bases, J lost 8 bases, and 13 bases lay in between. Germline lookup yields CDR1 SGHTA and CDR2 FQGNSA. The DNA of the CDR3 is TGTGCCAGCAGCAATCCGACGGGCCATGAGCAGTTCTTC. Encoded protein: CASSNPTGHEQFF.

This clonotype has at least ten counts. This rearrangement joins TRBV7-9 to TRBJ2-7; possibly TRBD1 for D (6 bases). Trimming took 7 bases from V and 2 from J, leaving 15 bases between them. Germline-derived CDR1 and CDR2 are SEHNR and FQNEAQ (reference sequence). The CDR3 has 14 residues. The CDR3 DNA reads as TGTGCCAGCACCCAAACCGGACAGACCTACGAGCAGTACTTC. This sequence encodes CASTQTGQTYEQYF. The full variable domain, its missing parts supplied by reference TRBV7-9 and TRBJ2-7, is DTGVSQNPRHKITKRGQNVTFRCDPISEHNRLYWYRQTLGQGPEFLTYFQNEAQLEKSRLLSDRFSAERPKGSFSTLEIQRTEQGDSAMYLCASTQTGQTYEQYFGPGTRLTVT.

This clonotype was seen many times. This chain uses TRBV6-6 with TRBJ1-6, with 7 bases fitting TRBD1. The CDR3 loop spans 16 amino acids. CDR1 MNHNY and CDR2 SVGAGI come from the germline V gene (reference sequence). V shed 4 bases and J 1 base; nucleotides not matched to a gene: 4. The CDR3 coding sequence is TGTGCCAGCAGTTTAGGACAGGCGTCCTATAATTCACCCCTCCACTTT. Translating it yields CASSLGQASYNSPLHF.

This clonotype came up a few times. This rearrangement joins TRBV20-1 to TRBJ1-1; D not resolved. Trimming cost V 4 bases and J 0 bases, with 9 bases left between them. The CDR3 has 13 amino acids. Germline V gene sequence: CDR1 DFQATT, CDR2 SNEGSKA (reference sequence). Written as DNA, the CDR3 is TGCAGTGCTACCACCGGGATGAACACTGAAGCTTTCTTT. Translating it yields CSATTGMNTEAFF.

This clonotype was observed a few times. The rearrangement links TRBV6-6 to TRBJ1-1; TRBD1 aligns across 8 bases. This CDR3 is 15 amino acids long. Germline V gene lookup returns CDR1 MNHNY and CDR2 SVGAGI (reference sequence). V gave up 2 bases and J gave up 0 bases; unmatched junction bases: 2. The CDR3 protein is CASSYRTGLNTEAFF. The CDR3 DNA sequence: TGTGCCAGCAGTTACCGGACAGGGTTGAACACTGAAGCTTTCTTT.

The chain couples TRBV6-5 to TRBJ1-4, with 9 bases lining up with TRBD1. From germline, CDR1 is MNHEY and CDR2 SVGAGI. V dropped 5 bases and J dropped 5; count of bases not matched to a gene: 0. This CDR3 spans 13 amino acids. The CDR3 DNA follows: TGTGCCAGCAGTGGGACAGGGAATGAAAAACTGTTTTTT. The encoded protein is CASSGTGNEKLFF.

This sequence joins TRBV6-1 and TRBJ1-2; 9 bases match TRBD1. Per the germline V gene, CDR1 is MNHNS and CDR2 is SASEGT. J was trimmed by 4 bases and V by 0 bases; bases with no gene match: 9. The CDR3 has 17 residues. The CDR3 loop is CASSEAHGQGSIYGYTF. CDR3 sequence (DNA): TGTGCCAGCAGTGAAGCGCATGGACAGGGGTCCATCTATGGCTACACCTTC.

This clonotype came up many times. This chain connects TRBV6-1 to TRBJ2-3; no clear D gene. Trimming cost V 4 bases and J 0 bases, with 11 bases left between them. The length of the CDR3 is 15 residues. CDR1 and CDR2 from the germline V gene are MNHNS and SASEGT. The CDR3 DNA sequence: TGTGCCAGCAGTGTCGGGCAGGCGAGCACAGATACGCAGTATTTT. Protein product: CASSVGQASTDTQYF.

The rearrangement uses TRBV9 and TRBJ1-2; D not certain. The CDR3 loop spans 11 amino acids. V lost 2 bases, J lost 4 bases, and 3 bases lay in between. Germline V gene lookup returns CDR1 SGDLS and CDR2 YYNGEE. Written as DNA, the CDR3 is TGTGCCAGCAGCGTGGGCTATGGCTACACCTTC. Amino acid sequence: CASSVGYGYTF.

This clonotype was detected many times. This chain uses TRBV28 with TRBJ2-3; D not certain. Trimming pared 7 bases from V and 5 bases from J, leaving 16 bases between. The V gene's germline CDR1 is MDHEN and CDR2 SYDVKM. This CDR3 comprises 14 residues. The CDR3 is CASTYTSWGDTQYF. The DNA of the CDR3 is TGTGCCAGCACCTACACTTCTTGGGGAGATACGCAGTATTTT.

In this sample, this clonotype turned up many times. The CDR3 spells CASSLRGGSNQPQHF. CDR3 DNA: TGTGCCAGCAGTCTTCGGGGAGGGAGCAATCAGCCCCAGCATTTT. This chain links TRBV12-3 or TRBV12-4 with TRBJ1-5; D is ambiguous. V lost 5 bases and J 1 base, leaving 12 bases between the germline ends. This CDR3 is built from 15 residues.

There are many counts of this clonotype. The V gene is TRBV5-1, the J gene TRBJ2-5, with 8 bases identical to TRBD1. V lost 0 bases, J lost 5 bases, and 6 bases stayed unmatched. The CDR3 is made up of 15 amino acids. The V gene's germline CDR1 is SGHRS and CDR2 YFSETQ. The CDR3 sequence is CASSLGGQGMETQYF. CDR3 coding DNA: TGCGCCAGCAGCTTGGGTGGACAGGGTATGGAGACCCAGTACTTC.

This clonotype was seen more than once but under ten times. The chain combines TRBV2 with TRBJ2-2; TRBD2 matches 7 bases. The junction had 1 base not matched to a gene; V was cut back by 2 bases and J by 10 bases. The CDR3 runs 12 residues. Germline V gene sequence: CDR1 SNHLY, CDR2 FYNNEI. The CDR3 nucleotides read TGTGCCAGCAGTGAACGGGGGGTGGAGCTGTTTTTT. Translated, it gives CASSERGVELFF. The full variable domain, in which reference TRBV2 and TRBJ2-2 provide the parts outside the CDR3, is EPEVTQTPSHQVTQMGQEVILRCVPISNHLYFYWYRQILGQKVEFLVSFYNNEISEKSEIFDDQFSVERPDGSNFTLKIRSTKLEDSAMYFCASSERGVELFFGEGSRLTVL.

This CDR3 reads CASSPPKGFGHEQYF. The CDR3 region has the DNA TGTGCCAGCTCACCACCGAAAGGGTTCGGTCACGAGCAGTACTTC. The chain carries TRBV18 and TRBJ2-7; no clear D. The V gene's germline CDR1 is KGHSH and CDR2 LQKENI. V lost 0 bases, J lost 5 bases, and 14 bases lay in between. The CDR3 is 15 amino acids. The full variable domain, completed using reference TRBV18 and TRBJ2-7, is NAGVMQNPRHLVRRRGQEARLRCSPMKGHSHVYWYRQLPEEGLKFMVYLQKENIIDESGMPKERFSAEFPKEGPSILRIQQVVRGDSAAYFCASSPPKGFGHEQYFGPGTRLTVT.

Ten or more counts support this clonotype. V and J are TRBV14 and TRBJ2-7; D not certain. The ends were cut back, 0 bases at V and 2 bases at J, with 11 bases in the middle. Germline V gene lookup returns CDR1 SGHDN and CDR2 FVKESK. This CDR3 has 15 amino acids. In DNA form, the CDR3 reads TGTGCCAGCAGCCAAGATCCAACCGCCACCTACGAGCAGTACTTC. Translated, it gives CASSQDPTATYEQYF.

This clonotype was found many times. This chain uses TRBV19 with TRBJ1-2; tentatively, D is TRBD1 (6 bases). The CDR3 is made up of 14 amino acids. V lost 8 bases to trimming and J lost 2 bases, with 15 bases between them. Germline CDR1 and CDR2: LNHDA and SQIVND (reference sequence). The CDR3 nucleotides are TGTGCCAGTCTTGAGTGGGGGGCCAACTATGGCTACACCTTC. The encoded protein is CASLEWGANYGYTF.

Many counts were recorded for this clonotype. The chain joins TRBV6-2 or TRBV6-3 to TRBJ2-5, with TRBD1 identical over 8 bases. Trimming cost V 0 bases and J 1 base; bases outside gene matches: 7. The germline gives CDR1 MNHEY, CDR2 SVGEGT. The CDR3 loop spans 17 amino acids. CDR3 loop: CASSYSRDRGSQETQYF. CDR3 DNA: TGTGCCAGCAGTTACTCGCGTGACAGGGGATCCCAAGAGACCCAGTACTTC.

This clonotype came up many times. V and J are TRBV7-9 and TRBJ1-5; 8 positions agree with TRBD1. The J segment lost 1 base and the V segment lost 4 bases, leaving 3 bases of the junction unmatched. The CDR3 has 15 amino acids. In germline, CDR1 is SEHNR, CDR2 FQNEAQ (reference sequence). The CDR3 protein is CASSSTGGSNQPQHF. In DNA form, the CDR3 reads TGTGCCAGCAGCTCTACAGGGGGGAGCAATCAGCCCCAGCATTTT.

This clonotype has ten or more counts. V gene TRBV20-1 combines with J gene TRBJ1-1; no clear D. This CDR3 comprises 12 residues. The V and J ends lost 3 bases and 6 bases respectively, with 11 bases between them. Germline V gene sequence: CDR1 DFQATT, CDR2 SNEGSKA (reference sequence). In DNA form, the CDR3 reads TGCAGTGCTAGCCGCGAGGCCGCTGAAGCTTTCTTT. It specifies CSASREAAEAFF.

This clonotype has ten or more counts. The rearrangement uses TRBV20-1 and TRBJ2-7; 8 bases map to TRBD2. Per the germline V gene, CDR1 is DFQATT and CDR2 is SNEGSKA (reference sequence). J lost 5 bases, V lost 3 bases, and 6 bases had no gene match. This CDR3 region has 13 residues. The CDR3 loop is CSASGRAKNEQYF. CDR3 DNA: TGCAGTGCTAGCGGGAGGGCCAAAAACGAGCAGTACTTC.

The V and J genes are TRBV19 and TRBJ1-5, with D tentatively TRBD1 (5 bases). Trimming left V 10 bases short and J 1 base short, with 17 bases between. CDR3 length: 15 amino acids. CDR1 and CDR2 (germline): LNHDA, SQIVND (reference sequence). The CDR3 loop is CATKVGGESNQPQHF. Here the CDR3 DNA reads TGTGCCACTAAAGTCGGGGGAGAAAGCAATCAGCCCCAGCATTTT. Using reference TRBV19 and TRBJ1-5 for the parts outside the CDR3, the full variable domain is DGGITQSPKYLFRKEGQNVTLSCEQNLNHDAMYWYRQDPGQGLRLIYYSQIVNDFQKGDIAEGYSVSREKKESFPLTVTSAQKNPTAFYLCATKVGGESNQPQHFGDGTRLSIL.

This clonotype was counted many times. This sequence joins TRBV20-1 and TRBJ1-4, with 9 bases aligning to TRBD1. The germline V gene has CDR1 DFQATT and CDR2 SNEGSKA (reference sequence). The CDR3 spans 14 residues. J gave up 12 bases and V 6 bases, and 14 bases lay outside the gene matches. The CDR3 protein is CSAKDRGAHGELFF. As DNA, the CDR3 is TGCAGTGCAAAGGACAGGGGTGCTCATGGTGAACTGTTTTTT.

Points on this clonotype: A read error is possible here, since a much larger clone lies one base away. The chain joins TRBV19 to TRBJ1-2; D is possibly TRBD1 (6 bases). Germline values: CDR1 LNHDA, CDR2 SQIVND (reference sequence). The CDR3 extends over 14 amino acids. The CDR3 protein is CASSIDRGVYDYTF. CDR3 DNA: TGTGCCAGTAGTATAGACAGGGGTGTCTATGACTACACCTTC.

The sample holds many counts of this clonotype. CDR3 region: CASSKPGLDVYEQYF. For the CDR3, the DNA is TGTGCCAGCAGCAAACCGGGACTAGACGTCTACGAGCAGTACTTC. The chain couples TRBV5-6 to TRBJ2-7, with 8 bases fitting TRBD2. The CDR3 totals 15 residues. Germline V gene sequence: CDR1 SGHDT, CDR2 YYEEEE. The junction had 9 bases not matched to a gene; V was cut back by 4 bases and J by 3 bases.

The chain is built from TRBV7-9 and TRBJ2-1; a weak D match, TRBD2 (6 bases). The CDR3 extends over 16 amino acids. Per the germline V gene, CDR1 is SEHNR and CDR2 is FQNEAQ (reference sequence). Trimming left V 2 bases short and J 0 bases short, with 11 bases between. CDR3 sequence reads: CASSLWRGSSYNEQFF. The CDR3 bases are TGTGCCAGCAGCTTATGGAGGGGTAGCTCCTACAATGAGCAGTTCTTC.

This clonotype has a count of ten or more. The CDR3 coding sequence is TGTGCCAGCAGCTTCGGGATTCCCTCGAACACCGGGGAGCTGTTTTTT. Encoded protein: CASSFGIPSNTGELFF. This sequence joins TRBV3-1 and TRBJ2-2; D perhaps matches TRBD2 (5 bases). The CDR3 consists of 16 residues. Looked up from germline, CDR1 is LGHDT and CDR2 is YNNKEL (reference sequence). The V gene lost 5 bases and the J gene lost 0 bases, with 13 bases spanning the gap.

The chain uses TRBV11-2 and TRBJ2-5, with unresolved D. This CDR3 has 13 residues. CDR1 and CDR2 from the germline V gene are SGHAT and FQNNGV. The germline V and J ends were trimmed by 8 bases and 0 bases, with 10 bases remaining between them. The CDR3 bases are TGTGCCAGCCATGAAGAGTACCAAGAGACCCAGTACTTC. Amino acid sequence: CASHEEYQETQYF.

This clonotype was picked up many times. This chain joins TRBV5-1 and TRBJ2-7, with 9 bases that match TRBD1. Germline values: CDR1 SGHRS, CDR2 YFSETQ. Losses at the gene ends were 4 bases for V and 1 base for J; bases not matched to a gene: 9. The CDR3 consists of 16 residues. The CDR3 protein is CASSQDRGPASYEQYF. The CDR3 region has the DNA TGCGCCAGCAGCCAGGACAGGGGTCCCGCGTCCTACGAGCAGTACTTC.

This clonotype occurred many times. The rearrangement links TRBV27 to TRBJ2-7; D possibly corresponds to TRBD2 (6 bases). V lost 6 bases, J lost 3 bases, and 21 bases lay in between. In germline, CDR1 is MNHEY, CDR2 SMNVEV (reference sequence). There are 16 residues in the CDR3. The CDR3 DNA reads TGTGCCAGCAGGGGCGGGGTCTGGGACGGAGTCTACGAGCAGTACTTC. Amino acid sequence: CASRGGVWDGVYEQYF.